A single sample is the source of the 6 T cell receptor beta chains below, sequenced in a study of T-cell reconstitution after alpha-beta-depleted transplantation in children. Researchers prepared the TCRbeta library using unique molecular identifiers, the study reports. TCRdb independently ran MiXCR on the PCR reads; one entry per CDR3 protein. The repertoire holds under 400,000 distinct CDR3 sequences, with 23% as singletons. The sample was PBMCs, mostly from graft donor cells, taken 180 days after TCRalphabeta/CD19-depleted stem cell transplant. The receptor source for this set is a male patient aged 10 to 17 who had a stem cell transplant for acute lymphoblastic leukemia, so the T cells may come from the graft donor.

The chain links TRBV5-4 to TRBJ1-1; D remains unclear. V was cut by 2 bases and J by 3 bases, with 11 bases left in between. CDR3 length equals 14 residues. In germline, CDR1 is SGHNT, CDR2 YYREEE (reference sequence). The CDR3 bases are TGTGCCAGCAGCTTTGAAATACATGACACTGAAGCTTTCTTT. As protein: CASSFEIHDTEAFF. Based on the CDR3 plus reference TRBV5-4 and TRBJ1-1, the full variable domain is ETGVTQSPTHLIKTRGQQVTLRCSSQSGHNTVSWYQQALGQGPQFIFQYYREEENGRGNFPPRFSGLQFPNYSSELNVNALELDDSALYLCASSFEIHDTEAFFGQGTRLTVV.

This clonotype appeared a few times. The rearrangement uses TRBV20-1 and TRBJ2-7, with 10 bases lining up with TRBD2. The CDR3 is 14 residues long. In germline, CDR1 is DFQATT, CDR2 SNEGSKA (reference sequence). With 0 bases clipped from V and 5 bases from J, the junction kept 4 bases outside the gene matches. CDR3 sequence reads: CSARDPSGSHEQYF. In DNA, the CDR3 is TGCAGTGCTAGAGACCCTAGCGGGAGCCACGAGCAGTACTTC.

The CDR3 is CASSSSGRGRDGYTF. The CDR3 nucleotides are TGTGCCAGCAGCTCGTCCGGGAGAGGGAGGGATGGCTACACCTTC. The chain combines TRBV14 with TRBJ1-2; D is undetermined. Germline V gene lookup returns CDR1 SGHDN and CDR2 FVKESK. The CDR3 covers 15 residues. The germline V and J ends were trimmed by 5 bases and 6 bases, with 19 bases remaining between them. Full variable domain (missing parts from reference TRBV14 and TRBJ1-2): EAGVTQFPSHSVIEKGQTVTLRCDPISGHDNLYWYRRVMGKEIKFLLHFVKESKQDESGMPNNRFLAERTGGTYSTLKVQPAELEDSGVYFCASSSSGRGRDGYTFGSGTRLTVV.

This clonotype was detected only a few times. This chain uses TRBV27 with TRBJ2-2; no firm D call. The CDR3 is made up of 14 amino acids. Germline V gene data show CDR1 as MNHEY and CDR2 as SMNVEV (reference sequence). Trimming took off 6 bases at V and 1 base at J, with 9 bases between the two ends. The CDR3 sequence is CASREVLNTGELFF. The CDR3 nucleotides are TGTGCCAGCAGGGAAGTGCTGAACACCGGGGAGCTGTTTTTT.

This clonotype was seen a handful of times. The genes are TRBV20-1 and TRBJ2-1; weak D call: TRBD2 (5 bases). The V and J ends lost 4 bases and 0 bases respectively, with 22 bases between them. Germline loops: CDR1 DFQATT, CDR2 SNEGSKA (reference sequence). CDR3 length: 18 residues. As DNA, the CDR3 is TGCAGTGCTAAAGAGCTAGCAGACTATGACTACTCCTACAATGAGCAGTTCTTC. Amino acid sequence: CSAKELADYDYSYNEQFF.

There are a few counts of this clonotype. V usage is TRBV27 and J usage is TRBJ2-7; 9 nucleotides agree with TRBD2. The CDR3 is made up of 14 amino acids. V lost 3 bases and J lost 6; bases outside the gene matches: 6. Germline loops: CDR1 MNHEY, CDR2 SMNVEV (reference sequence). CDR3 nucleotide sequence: TGTGCCAGCAGTTTCAGGCGGGAGGGCTTCGAGCAGTACTTC. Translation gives CASSFRREGFEQYF.